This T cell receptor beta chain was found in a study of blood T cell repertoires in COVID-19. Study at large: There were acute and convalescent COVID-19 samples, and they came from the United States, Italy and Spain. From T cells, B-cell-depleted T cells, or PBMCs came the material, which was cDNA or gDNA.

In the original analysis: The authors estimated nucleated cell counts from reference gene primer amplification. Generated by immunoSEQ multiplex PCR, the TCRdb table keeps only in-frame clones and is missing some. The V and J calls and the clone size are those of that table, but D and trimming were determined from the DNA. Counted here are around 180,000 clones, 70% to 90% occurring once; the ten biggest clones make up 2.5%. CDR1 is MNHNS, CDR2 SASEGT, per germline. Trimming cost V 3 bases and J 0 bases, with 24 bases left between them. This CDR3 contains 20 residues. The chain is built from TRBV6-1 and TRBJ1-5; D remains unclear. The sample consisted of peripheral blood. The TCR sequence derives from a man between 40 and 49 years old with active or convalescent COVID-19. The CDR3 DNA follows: TGTGCCAGCAGTGACGGTAGCGGGCAGAAATTTGATTATAGCAATCAGCCCCAGCATTTT. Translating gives CASSDGSGQKFDYSNQPQHF.